This T cell receptor (beta chain) was profiled in a study of shared clonotypes between healthy human individuals. Study findings and constraints: The authors sampled blood alone, and tissue repertoires likely differ.

Turning to this clone: Its antigen is unknown.

Together with CD45RO+ cells, CCR7-negative CD45RA+ TemRA cells were included in CD8 memory. Germline V CDR1 and CDR2: SGHDT, YYEEEE. The CDR3 runs 14 residues. Trimming removed 4 bases at V and 3 bases at J, with 14 bases between. TCRdb keeps only in-frame clones here, not all; method: immunoSEQ multiplex PCR. In the table there are approximately 400,000 clones, just over 95% of which are singletons. The TCR originated in a young man in good health. The sequenced sample consisted of memory CD8+ T cells sorted from blood. Described subset: CD45RO+ cells pooled with CCR7-negative TemRA cells. The chain combines TRBV5-6 with TRBJ2-7; D gene uncertain. The CDR3 is CASSLALTVYEQYF. The CDR3 DNA reads as TGTGCCAGCAGCCTCGCCCTAACGGTCTACGAGCAGTACTTC.